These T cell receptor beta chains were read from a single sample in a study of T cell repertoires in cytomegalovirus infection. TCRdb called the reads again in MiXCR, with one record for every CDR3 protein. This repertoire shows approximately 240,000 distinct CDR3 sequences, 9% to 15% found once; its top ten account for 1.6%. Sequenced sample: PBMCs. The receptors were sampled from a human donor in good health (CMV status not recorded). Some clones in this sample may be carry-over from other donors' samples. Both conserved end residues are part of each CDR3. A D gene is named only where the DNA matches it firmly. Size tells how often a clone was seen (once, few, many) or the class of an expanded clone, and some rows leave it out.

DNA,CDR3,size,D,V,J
TGTGCCAGCAGCTTGTTTTTCGGTGAAGGGAACATTCAGTACTTC,CASSLFFGEGNIQYF,many,NA,TRBV5-5,TRBJ2-4
TGCAGTGCTAGGGGATCCGGGACTAGCGGCACAGATACGCAGTATTTT,CSARGSGTSGTDTQYF,NA,TRBD2,TRBV20-1,TRBJ2-3
TGTGCCAGCAGTTACTCGCTCTCAACTAGCGGGGCAACAGATACGCAGTATTTT,CASSYSLSTSGATDTQYF,NA,TRBD2,TRBV6-2/TRBV6-3,TRBJ2-3
TGTGCCAGCAGTGATCAGGGGGCAGGGACTGAAGCTTTCTTT,CASSDQGAGTEAFF,many,TRBD1,TRBV6-1,TRBJ1-1
TGCAGCACCCGCGGGGGGACAGGGGATGTGGAGACCCAGTACTTC,CSTRGGTGDVETQYF,NA,TRBD1,TRBV29-1,TRBJ2-5
TGTGCCAGCAGCTTAGGTTCGCTAGCGGGAGGGGCAGATACGCAGTATTTT,CASSLGSLAGGADTQYF,few,TRBD2,TRBV7-9,TRBJ2-3
TGTGCCAGTAGTCCAAGGGGGGAGGACACTGAAGCTTTCTTT,CASSPRGEDTEAFF,NA,NA,TRBV19,TRBJ1-1
TGTGCCAGCAGCCAAGGTCGCGGGGGGGGACCCAATGAGCAGTTCTTC,CASSQGRGGGPNEQFF,few,TRBD2,TRBV14,TRBJ2-1
TGTGCCAGTCAGGGCTCTGGGGCCAACGTCCTGACTTTC,CASQGSGANVLTF,many,NA,TRBV7-9,TRBJ2-6
TGCAGCGTAGGTGGACAGGGACGAGCTGAAGCTTTCTTT,CSVGGQGRAEAFF,few,TRBD1,TRBV29-1,TRBJ1-1
TGTGCCAGCAGCTTAGAGCGGGACACTGAAGCTTTCTTT,CASSLERDTEAFF,many,NA,TRBV7-8,TRBJ1-1
TGTGCCAGCAGTTCGGGAGCGAACACTGAAGCTTTCTTT,CASSSGANTEAFF,many,NA,TRBV7-2,TRBJ1-1
TGTGCCATTATGAACAGGGGCTCCAGTGATACGCAGTATTTT,CAIMNRGSSDTQYF,many,TRBD1,TRBV10-3,TRBJ2-3
TGTGCCAGCAGCTTAGCAACTTTGGCAGGGGCCAACGTCCTGACTTTC,CASSLATLAGANVLTF,many,NA,TRBV7-2,TRBJ2-6
TGTGCCAGCAGTTTATGGGGGGCCTCGGGCTCGCTCACTGAAGCTTTCTTT,CASSLWGASGSLTEAFF,NA,NA,TRBV28,TRBJ1-1
TGTGCCAGCAGCCCTCCCAGTTCTGCGGGTGGAAGGGTGGTACATCCGACGGGCAATCAGCCCCAGCATTTT,CASSPPSSAGGRVVHPTGNQPQHF,many,NA,TRBV7-6,TRBJ1-5
TGTGCCACCAGCAGAGAGATAGGCTCAGTAACCCAGTACTTC,CATSREIGSVTQYF,many,NA,TRBV15,TRBJ2-5
TGTGCCAGCAGCCCAGACGGAGGGGGAAGGTCTGGAAACACCATATATTTT,CASSPDGGGRSGNTIYF,many,NA,TRBV7-2,TRBJ1-3
TGTGCCAGCAGTTCAAGTCGCCCAATAGTAAGGGGCGGGGAGCAGTACTTC,CASSSSRPIVRGGEQYF,NA,NA,TRBV28,TRBJ2-7
TGTGCCAGCAGCCTACGGACGGGTAGGGGCACTGAAGCTTTCTTT,CASSLRTGRGTEAFF,many,NA,TRBV14,TRBJ1-1
TGCAGTGCCTCTGGACTAGGCTTGGGCTACAATGAGCAGTTCTTC,CSASGLGLGYNEQFF,few,TRBD2,TRBV20-1,TRBJ2-1
TGTGCCAGCAGCCCAATATCTGGGGCCAACGTCCTGACTTTC,CASSPISGANVLTF,many,NA,TRBV7-3,TRBJ2-6
TGTGCCAGCAGCTTGCTCCGTACTAGCGGAAACAATGAGCAGTTCTTC,CASSLLRTSGNNEQFF,many,TRBD2,TRBV7-2,TRBJ2-1
TGTGCCAGCAGCTTAGACGGCTCGGAAGCTTTCTTT,CASSLDGSEAFF,many,NA,TRBV11-3,TRBJ1-1
TGCAGTGCTAGAGATGGGGCTGGCTCTGAAAAACTGTTTTTT,CSARDGAGSEKLFF,NA,NA,TRBV20-1,TRBJ1-4
TGTGCCAGCAGCTTAGTGCAGACAGCGAGGCAAGAGACCCAGTACTTC,CASSLVQTARQETQYF,many,NA,TRBV7-2,TRBJ2-5
TGTGCCAGCAGTTTATCCACGGGGCCTGGGGGTTTGAATGAGCAGTTCTTC,CASSLSTGPGGLNEQFF,many,NA,TRBV28,TRBJ2-1
TGTGCCAGCAGCCCAAGGGGCGGGAGAAGCGCCACCTACAATGAGCAGTTCTTC,CASSPRGGRSATYNEQFF,once,TRBD2,TRBV7-3,TRBJ2-1
TGTGCCAGCAGTTATACGGACTACGAGCAGTACTTC,CASSYTDYEQYF,NA,NA,TRBV12-3/TRBV12-4,TRBJ2-7
TGTGCCAGCAGTTTCTCGGGAGAGACCCAGTACTTC,CASSFSGETQYF,NA,NA,TRBV6-5,TRBJ2-5